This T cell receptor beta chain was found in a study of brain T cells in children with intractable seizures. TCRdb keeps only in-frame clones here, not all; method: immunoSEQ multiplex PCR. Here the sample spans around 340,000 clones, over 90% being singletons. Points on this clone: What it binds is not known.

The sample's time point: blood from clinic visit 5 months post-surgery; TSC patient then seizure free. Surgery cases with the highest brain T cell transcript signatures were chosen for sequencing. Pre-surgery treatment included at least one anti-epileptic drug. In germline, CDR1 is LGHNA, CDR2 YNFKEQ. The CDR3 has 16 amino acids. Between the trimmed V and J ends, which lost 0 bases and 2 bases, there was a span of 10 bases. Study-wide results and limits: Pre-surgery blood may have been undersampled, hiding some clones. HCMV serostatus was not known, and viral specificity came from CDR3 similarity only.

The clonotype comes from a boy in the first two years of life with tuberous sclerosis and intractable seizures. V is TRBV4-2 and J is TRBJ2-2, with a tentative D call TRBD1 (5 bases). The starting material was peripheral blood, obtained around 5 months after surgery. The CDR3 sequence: CASSQDTGTNTGELFF. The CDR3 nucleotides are TGTGCCAGCAGCCAAGATACAGGCACCAACACCGGGGAGCTGTTTTTT.